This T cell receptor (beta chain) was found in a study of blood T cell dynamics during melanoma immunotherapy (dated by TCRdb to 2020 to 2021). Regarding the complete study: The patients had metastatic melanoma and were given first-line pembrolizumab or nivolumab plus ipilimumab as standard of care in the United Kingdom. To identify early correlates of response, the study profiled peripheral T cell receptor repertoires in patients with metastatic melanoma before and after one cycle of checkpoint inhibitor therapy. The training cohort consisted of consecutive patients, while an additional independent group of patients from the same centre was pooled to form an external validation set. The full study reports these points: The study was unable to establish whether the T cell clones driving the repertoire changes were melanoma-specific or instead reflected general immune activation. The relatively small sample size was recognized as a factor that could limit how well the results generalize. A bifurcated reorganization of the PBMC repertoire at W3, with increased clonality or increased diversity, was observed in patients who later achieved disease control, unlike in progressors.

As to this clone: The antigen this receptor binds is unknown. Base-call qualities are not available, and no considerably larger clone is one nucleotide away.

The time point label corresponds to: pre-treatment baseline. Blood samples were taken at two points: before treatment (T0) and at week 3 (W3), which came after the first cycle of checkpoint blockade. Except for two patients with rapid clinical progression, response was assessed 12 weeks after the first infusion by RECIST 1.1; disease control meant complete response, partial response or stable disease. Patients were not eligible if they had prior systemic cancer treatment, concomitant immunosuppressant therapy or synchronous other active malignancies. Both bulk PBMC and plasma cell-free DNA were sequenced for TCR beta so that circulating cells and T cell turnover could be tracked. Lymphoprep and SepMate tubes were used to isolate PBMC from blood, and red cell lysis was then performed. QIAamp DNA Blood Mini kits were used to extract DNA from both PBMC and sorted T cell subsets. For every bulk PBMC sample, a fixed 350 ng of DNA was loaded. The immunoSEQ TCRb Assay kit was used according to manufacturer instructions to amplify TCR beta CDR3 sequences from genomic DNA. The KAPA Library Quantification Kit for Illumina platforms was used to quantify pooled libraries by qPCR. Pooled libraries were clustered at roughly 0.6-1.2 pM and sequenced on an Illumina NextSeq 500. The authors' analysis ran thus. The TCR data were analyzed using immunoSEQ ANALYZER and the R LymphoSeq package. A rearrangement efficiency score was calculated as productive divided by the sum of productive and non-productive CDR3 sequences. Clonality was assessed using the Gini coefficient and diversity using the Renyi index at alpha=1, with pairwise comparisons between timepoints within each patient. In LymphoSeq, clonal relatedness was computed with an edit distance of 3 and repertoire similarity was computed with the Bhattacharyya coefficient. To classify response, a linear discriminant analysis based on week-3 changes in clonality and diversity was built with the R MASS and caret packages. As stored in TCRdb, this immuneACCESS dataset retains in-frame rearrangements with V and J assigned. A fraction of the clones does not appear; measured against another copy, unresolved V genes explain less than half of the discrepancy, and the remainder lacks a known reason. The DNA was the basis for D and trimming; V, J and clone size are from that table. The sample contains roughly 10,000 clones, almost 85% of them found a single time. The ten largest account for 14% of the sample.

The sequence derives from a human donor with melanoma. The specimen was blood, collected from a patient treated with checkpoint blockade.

The DNA is as follows: TGCGCCAGCAGCCCGGAACGGGGAAGGGGGTCACCCCTCCACTTT. Its coded protein is CASSPERGRGSPLHF. The chain was built from TRBV5-1 and TRBJ1-6, and the D gene may be TRBD1, 6 bases matching. V is pared back by 4 bases and J by 10 bases, with 18 bases lying between the germline termini. Taken from cysteine to phenylalanine, the CDR3 has 15 residues. Solely the CDR3 DNA is kept, with 45 bases framed from the first base. The germline V gene sets CDR1 to SGHRS and CDR2 to YFSETQ.